Below are 8 T cell receptor beta chains sequenced from a single sample in a study of T cell responses to AZD1222 COVID-19 vaccine. The data were produced by immunoSEQ multiplex PCR, yet TCRdb's version contains in-frame clones alone and is incomplete. Of under 250,000 clones listed, around 93% are singletons. Sequencing used peripheral blood, obtained on day 0 of MenACWY control vaccination. The origin of the receptors is an adult in good health.

The chain is built from TRBV3-1 (or the pseudogene TRBV3-2) and TRBJ1-2, with TRBD1 matching 8 bases. Trimming removed 5 bases from V and 0 bases from J; junction bases left unmatched: 8. Looked up from germline, CDR1 is LGHDT and CDR2 is YNNKEL (reference sequence). The CDR3 is made up of 16 amino acids. The CDR3 region has the DNA TGTGCCAGCAGCACTAGACAGGGGTCGGCTAACTATGGCTACACCTTC. It yields the protein CASSTRQGSANYGYTF.

This clone was observed a single time. The V gene is TRBV7-2, the J gene TRBJ1-2, with D perhaps matching TRBD1 (6 bases). The CDR3 consists of 15 residues. Deletions cut 5 bases from V and 0 bases from J, with 13 bases between. CDR1 and CDR2 (germline): SGHTA, FQGNSA. CDR3 loop: CASSPTTGSNYGYTF. In nucleotides, the CDR3 is TGTGCCAGCAGCCCAACAACAGGGTCTAACTATGGCTACACCTTC.

This clone has just a few counts. The chain joins TRBV20-1 to TRBJ1-5; D may be TRBD1 (6 bases). CDR1 is DFQATT, CDR2 SNEGSKA, per germline (reference sequence). Trimming removed 3 bases at V and 3 bases at J, with 12 bases between. CDR3 length equals 14 residues. The CDR3 is CSASNREFNQPQHF. The CDR3 region has the DNA TGCAGTGCTAGTAACAGGGAGTTCAATCAGCCCCAGCATTTT.

The rearrangement uses TRBV5-4 and TRBJ1-2; D unclear. The CDR3 totals 14 residues. Deletions cut 4 bases from V and 4 bases from J, with 14 bases between. The germline gives CDR1 SGHNT, CDR2 YYREEE (reference sequence). CDR3 nucleotide sequence: TGTGCCAGCAGCCCCGACATCTCCCCCTATGGCTACACCTTC. Residues: CASSPDISPYGYTF.

CDR3 amino acids: CASSVRDRESSYTF. The CDR3 nucleotides are TGTGCCAGCAGCGTCCGGGACAGGGAATCCAGCTACACCTTC. The V gene is TRBV3-1 (or the pseudogene TRBV3-2), the J gene TRBJ1-2; 9 nucleotides match TRBD1. J was trimmed by 9 bases and V by 5 bases; bases with no gene match: 10. The CDR3 is made up of 14 amino acids. CDR1 and CDR2 (germline): LGHDT, YNNKEL (reference sequence).

In this sample, this clone turned up once. This sequence joins TRBV19 and TRBJ1-6, with D perhaps matching TRBD1 (5 bases). Per germline, CDR1 LNHDA and CDR2 SQIVND (reference sequence). Trimming shortened V by 3 bases and J by 10 bases, and 13 bases separated the two germline ends. The CDR3 loop spans 14 amino acids. CDR3 DNA: TGTGCCAGTAGTATGTCTATGGGGCGATCACCCCTCCACTTT. Translating gives CASSMSMGRSPLHF.

The chain carries TRBV7-8 and TRBJ1-3; 7 nucleotides match TRBD1. V gave up 1 base and J gave up 0 bases; unmatched junction bases: 3. CDR3 size: 16 residues. Germline V gene lookup returns CDR1 SGHVS and CDR2 FQNEAQ. CDR3 loop: CASSLVGQSSGNTIYF. The CDR3 nucleotides read TGTGCCAGCAGCTTAGTGGGACAGAGCTCTGGAAACACCATATATTTT.

The chain couples TRBV6-4 to TRBJ2-5; the D is unclear. This CDR3 is 13 amino acids long. Germline V gene data show CDR1 as MRHNA and CDR2 as SNTAGT. Trimming removed 5 bases at V and 5 bases at J, with 12 bases between. The CDR3 DNA reads TGTGCCAGCAGTCAAAACGTGGGGGAGACCCAGTACTTC. Protein: CASSQNVGETQYF.